This is a list of T cell receptor beta chains from one sample in a study of memory CD4+ T cells and cytomegalovirus serostatus. TCRdb's table, derived via immunoSEQ multiplex PCR, lists solely in-frame clones and lacks some. The sample consists of roughly 39,000 clones, approximately 78% of them appearing once. Material for sequencing was memory CD4+ T cells from blood. The origin of the receptors is an adult in good health and CMV-seronegative. Both conserved end residues are trimmed from each CDR3.

v_call	cdr3_aa
TRBV19	ASSIGYRDRARREKLF
TRBV5-4	ASSRPGTDTGELF
TRBV5-6	ASSPGGAQQPQH
TRBV7-8	ASSTQTSGGYPIYNEQF
TRBV6-5	ASTLGGKGYEQY
TRBV2	ASSPLQGPGELF
TRBV19	ASSIGQGALKNIQY
TRBV14	ASSQAPEAF
TRBV7-2	ASSPNGGNEQF
TRBV2	ASRKEGDRDTYEQY
TRBV6-5	ASSTGKHEQF
TRBV18	ASSPSPGFSYEQY
TRBV27	ASKTGNTEAF
TRBV5-1	ASSLAQMQGHEQY
TRBV11-3	ASSESGGRGYT
TRBV6-1	ASRLTGLSNQPQH
TRBV19	ASSRPGQGTDTQY
TRBV6-1	ASSERPANYGYT
TRBV30	AWSVGLYTEAF
TRBV5-1	ASSAGTDTGELF
TRBV6-5	ASTADRADTEAF
TRBV6-6	ASSHSGQAANYGYT